Listed below are T cell receptor beta chains from one sample, sequenced in a study of identifying expanded T cells in peripheral blood. The method was immunoSEQ multiplex PCR; TCRdb's version includes in-frame clones alone and lacks a portion of them. The sample holds some 100,000 clones; about 83% are singletons and the top ten take roughly a sixth. Sequencing was performed on blood. The source is a person aged 18 to 70 in good health. CDR3s include the opening cysteine and the closing phenylalanine or tryptophan. The order of the fields is V gene, clone size, D gene, J gene, CDR3 protein, CDR3 DNA. D genes are given only for firm matches. The listing skips clone size in some rows; elsewhere it reads once, few, many or a size class.

v_gene: TRBV29-1; abundance: -; d_gene: TRBD1; j_gene: TRBJ1-4; CDR3aa: CSVAQSGSGGKLFF; CDR3nt: TGCAGCGTTGCCCAGTCAGGCTCAGGGGGGAAACTGTTTTTT
v_gene: TRBV6-4; abundance: -; d_gene: TRBD2; j_gene: TRBJ2-1; CDR3aa: CASSGTSGGANEQFF; CDR3nt: TGTGCCAGCAGTGGGACTAGCGGGGGGGCCAATGAGCAGTTCTTC
v_gene: TRBV5-6; abundance: -; d_gene: TRBD1; j_gene: TRBJ1-1; CDR3aa: CASSLGQGGEAFF; CDR3nt: TGTGCCAGCAGCTTGGGACAGGGTGGTGAAGCTTTCTTT
v_gene: TRBV4-3; abundance: once; d_gene: -; j_gene: TRBJ2-7; CDR3aa: CASSRDWSSYEQYF; CDR3nt: TGCGCCAGCAGCCGCGACTGGAGCTCCTACGAGCAGTACTTC
v_gene: TRBV29-1; abundance: -; d_gene: TRBD2; j_gene: TRBJ2-1; CDR3aa: CSVVSGGAFNEQFF; CDR3nt: TGCAGCGTTGTTAGCGGGGGGGCTTTCAATGAGCAGTTCTTC
v_gene: TRBV7-9; abundance: -; d_gene: -; j_gene: TRBJ1-2; CDR3aa: CASSEQEDYGYGYTF; CDR3nt: TGTGCCAGCAGCGAGCAGGAGGACTATGGCTATGGCTACACCTTC
v_gene: TRBV30; abundance: -; d_gene: -; j_gene: TRBJ2-7; CDR3aa: CAWGAWEKSLGQYF; CDR3nt: TGTGCCTGGGGAGCCTGGGAAAAGTCTCTTGGGCAGTACTTC
v_gene: TRBV4-3; abundance: -; d_gene: -; j_gene: TRBJ2-3; CDR3aa: CASSRQDLPGIKRYF; CDR3nt: TGCGCCAGCAGCCGACAGGACCTCCCGGGAATCAAACGGTATTTT
v_gene: TRBV10-3; abundance: -; d_gene: TRBD2; j_gene: TRBJ2-2; CDR3aa: CANPAGLPNTGELFF; CDR3nt: TGTGCCAATCCGGCGGGACTACCGAACACCGGGGAGCTGTTTTTT
v_gene: TRBV19; abundance: -; d_gene: -; j_gene: TRBJ1-6; CDR3aa: CASSIGNSPLHF; CDR3nt: TGTGCCAGTAGTATAGGGAATTCACCCCTCCACTTT
v_gene: TRBV5-1; abundance: -; d_gene: TRBD1; j_gene: TRBJ1-2; CDR3aa: CASSTGTGSNGYTF; CDR3nt: TGCGCCAGCAGCACCGGGACAGGCTCAAATGGCTACACCTTC
v_gene: TRBV5-4; abundance: -; d_gene: -; j_gene: TRBJ2-6; CDR3aa: CASSLGDGGPPGTNVLTF; CDR3nt: TGTGCCAGCAGCTTAGGTGACGGGGGCCCGCCCGGTACCAACGTCCTGACTTTC
v_gene: TRBV5-6; abundance: few; d_gene: -; j_gene: TRBJ1-5; CDR3aa: CASSLRQNQPQHF; CDR3nt: TGTGCCAGCAGCTTGCGACAGAATCAGCCCCAGCATTTT
v_gene: TRBV6-1; abundance: -; d_gene: -; j_gene: TRBJ1-6; CDR3aa: CASSDNTGRNSPLHF; CDR3nt: TGTGCCAGCAGTGATAACACGGGGCGTAATTCACCCCTCCACTTT
v_gene: TRBV4-1; abundance: -; d_gene: TRBD2; j_gene: TRBJ2-1; CDR3aa: CASSQEKRGGYNEQFF; CDR3nt: TGCGCCAGCAGCCAAGAAAAGCGGGGGGGCTACAATGAGCAGTTCTTC
v_gene: TRBV28; abundance: -; d_gene: TRBD1; j_gene: TRBJ2-3; CDR3aa: CASSYPTGGTDTQYF; CDR3nt: TGTGCCAGCAGTTACCCCACAGGGGGCACAGATACGCAGTATTTT
v_gene: TRBV18; abundance: -; d_gene: -; j_gene: TRBJ1-1; CDR3aa: CASSGQANTEAFF; CDR3nt: TGTGCCAGCTCAGGCCAGGCTAACACTGAAGCTTTCTTT
v_gene: TRBV19; abundance: -; d_gene: TRBD1; j_gene: TRBJ1-2; CDR3aa: CASRRQGAGYTF; CDR3nt: TGTGCCAGTAGGCGGCAGGGGGCGGGCTACACCTTC
v_gene: TRBV5-1; abundance: -; d_gene: -; j_gene: TRBJ1-1; CDR3aa: CATKSPNSSMNTEAFF; CDR3nt: TGCGCCACCAAGAGCCCGAATAGCTCCATGAACACTGAAGCTTTCTTT
v_gene: TRBV7-8; abundance: -; d_gene: -; j_gene: TRBJ2-1; CDR3aa: CASSWGGNPYNEQFF; CDR3nt: TGTGCCAGCAGTTGGGGTGGTAATCCCTACAATGAGCAGTTCTTC
v_gene: TRBV27; abundance: -; d_gene: TRBD1; j_gene: TRBJ2-7; CDR3aa: CASSWGQFSYEQYF; CDR3nt: TGTGCCAGCAGTTGGGGACAGTTCTCCTACGAGCAGTACTTC
v_gene: TRBV9; abundance: once; d_gene: -; j_gene: TRBJ2-5; CDR3aa: CASSVGLLMETQYF; CDR3nt: TGTGCCAGCAGCGTAGGACTTCTTATGGAGACCCAGTACTTC
v_gene: TRBV7-2; abundance: once; d_gene: TRBD1; j_gene: TRBJ1-2; CDR3aa: CASSSRTGGYTGNGYTF; CDR3nt: TGTGCCAGCAGCTCACGGACAGGGGGCTACACGGGCAATGGCTACACCTTC
v_gene: TRBV6-5; abundance: -; d_gene: -; j_gene: TRBJ2-3; CDR3aa: CASSYSGDTFTDTQYF; CDR3nt: TGTGCCAGCAGTTACTCGGGGGACACCTTCACAGATACGCAGTATTTT
v_gene: TRBV10-1; abundance: -; d_gene: -; j_gene: TRBJ2-7; CDR3aa: CATADSSYEQYF; CDR3nt: TGCGCCACCGCGGACAGTTCCTACGAGCAGTACTTC
v_gene: TRBV19; abundance: once; d_gene: TRBD2; j_gene: TRBJ2-5; CDR3aa: CASSQLAEETQYF; CDR3nt: TGTGCCAGTAGTCAACTAGCGGAAGAGACCCAGTACTTC
v_gene: TRBV9; abundance: -; d_gene: -; j_gene: TRBJ1-2; CDR3aa: CASSVAGDRYYGYTF; CDR3nt: TGTGCCAGCAGCGTAGCAGGGGACCGCTACTATGGCTACACCTTC
v_gene: TRBV7-9; abundance: -; d_gene: TRBD1; j_gene: TRBJ2-3; CDR3aa: CASSFPPGQGAGTDTQYF; CDR3nt: TGTGCCAGCAGCTTTCCCCCGGGACAGGGGGCGGGCACAGATACGCAGTATTTT
v_gene: TRBV11-2; abundance: -; d_gene: TRBD1; j_gene: TRBJ1-5; CDR3aa: CASSLGLGTGAFSNQPQHF; CDR3nt: TGTGCCAGCAGCTTAGGGTTGGGAACAGGGGCCTTTAGCAATCAGCCCCAGCATTTT
v_gene: TRBV5-4; abundance: -; d_gene: TRBD1; j_gene: TRBJ2-5; CDR3aa: CASSQLGTVQETQYF; CDR3nt: TGTGCCAGCAGCCAACTCGGGACAGTTCAAGAGACCCAGTACTTC
v_gene: TRBV7-9; abundance: once; d_gene: -; j_gene: TRBJ1-6; CDR3aa: CASSTQTRHSPLHF; CDR3nt: TGTGCCAGCAGCACACAGACAAGACATTCACCCCTCCACTTT